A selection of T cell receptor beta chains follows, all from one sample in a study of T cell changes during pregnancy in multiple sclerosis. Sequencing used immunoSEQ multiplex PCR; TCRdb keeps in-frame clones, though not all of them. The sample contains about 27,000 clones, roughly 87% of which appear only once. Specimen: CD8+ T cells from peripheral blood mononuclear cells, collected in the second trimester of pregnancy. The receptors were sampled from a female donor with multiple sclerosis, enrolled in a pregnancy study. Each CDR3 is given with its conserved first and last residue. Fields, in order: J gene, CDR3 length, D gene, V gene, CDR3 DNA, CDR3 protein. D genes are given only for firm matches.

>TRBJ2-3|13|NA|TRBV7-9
TGTGCCAGCAGCTTATTTTCAACAGATACGCAGTATTTT
CASSLFSTDTQYF
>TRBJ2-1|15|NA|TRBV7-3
TGTGCCAGCAGCTACTCGGGTTTTTCCTACAATGAGCAGTTCTTC
CASSYSGFSYNEQFF
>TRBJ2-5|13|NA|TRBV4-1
TGCGCCAGCAGCCGGGACTCGCAAGAGACCCAGTACTTC
CASSRDSQETQYF
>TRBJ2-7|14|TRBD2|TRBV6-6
TGTGCCAGCATCCCTGCGGGAGGGCCCCACGAGCAGTACTTC
CASIPAGGPHEQYF
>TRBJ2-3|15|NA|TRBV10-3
TGTGCCATCAGACCGGGGGCGGGAGATGCAGATACGCAGTATTTT
CAIRPGAGDADTQYF
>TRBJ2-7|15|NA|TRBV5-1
TGCGCCAGCAGCCCCGAGGGTACTAGCCCCTACGAGCAGTACTTC
CASSPEGTSPYEQYF
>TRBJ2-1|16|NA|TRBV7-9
TGTGCCAGCAGCCCCCTGCGGACTCCCTCCTACAATGAGCAGTTCTTC
CASSPLRTPSYNEQFF
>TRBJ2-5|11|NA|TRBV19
TGTGCCAGTAGTCAACAAGAGACCCAGTACTTC
CASSQQETQYF
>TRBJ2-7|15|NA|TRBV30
TGTGCCTGGAGTGTAGAAGCGGCATCGGGCTACGAGCAGTACTTC
CAWSVEAASGYEQYF
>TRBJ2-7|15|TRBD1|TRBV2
TGTGCCAGCACCCGGGGGACAGGGGGCTCCTACGAGCAGTACTTC
CASTRGTGGSYEQYF
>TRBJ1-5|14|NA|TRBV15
TGTGCCACCAGCAGAGATAGTGTACATCAGCCCCAGCATTTT
CATSRDSVHQPQHF
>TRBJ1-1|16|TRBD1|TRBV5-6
TGTGCCAGCAGCTTTGGGACAGGCGGGAAGAGGACTGAAGCTTTCTTT
CASSFGTGGKRTEAFF
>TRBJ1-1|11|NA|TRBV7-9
TGTGCCAGCAGCCTCCCGGCTGAAGCTTTCTTT
CASSLPAEAFF